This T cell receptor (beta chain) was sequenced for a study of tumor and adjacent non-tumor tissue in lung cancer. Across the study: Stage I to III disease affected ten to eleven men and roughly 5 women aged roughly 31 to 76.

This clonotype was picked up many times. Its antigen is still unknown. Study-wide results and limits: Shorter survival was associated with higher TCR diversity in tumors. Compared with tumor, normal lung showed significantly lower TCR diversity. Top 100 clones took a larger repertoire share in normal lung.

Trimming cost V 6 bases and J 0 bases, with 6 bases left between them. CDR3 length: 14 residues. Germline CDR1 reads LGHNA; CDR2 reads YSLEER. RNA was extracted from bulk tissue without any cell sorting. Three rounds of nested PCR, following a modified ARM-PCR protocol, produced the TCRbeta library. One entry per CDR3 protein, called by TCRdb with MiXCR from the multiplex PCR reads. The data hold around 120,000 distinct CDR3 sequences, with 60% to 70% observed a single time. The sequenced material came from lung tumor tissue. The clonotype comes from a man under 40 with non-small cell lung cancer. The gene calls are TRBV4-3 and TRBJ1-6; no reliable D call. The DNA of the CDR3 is TGCGCCAGCAGTGTAAGCTCCTATAATTCACCCCTCCACTTT. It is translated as CASSVSSYNSPLHF.